Shown below are 20 T cell receptor beta chains from a single sample sequenced in a study of immune characterization of retroperitoneal liposarcoma. One entry per CDR3 protein, called by TCRdb with MiXCR from the PCR reads. This sample has roughly 20,000 distinct CDR3 sequences; about 35% occur once, and the top ten carry approximately 7%. Sequenced material: blood. Source of these receptors: a male donor with retroperitoneal liposarcoma.

In regard to this clonotype: A much larger clone differs from this one at a single base, so this may be a read error. V and J are TRBV7-6 and TRBJ2-1, with D hard to call. The CDR3 has 12 residues. Germline V gene sequence: CDR1 SGHVS, CDR2 FNYEAQ. The CDR3 DNA sequence: TGTGTCAGCAGCTCCATGGGTCGGGAGCAGTTCTTC. Amino acid sequence: CVSSSMGREQFF.

This clonotype was recorded once. V is TRBV6-1 and J is TRBJ1-2; D not certain. V dropped 7 bases and J dropped 4 bases, with 25 bases sitting between them. The CDR3 is 17 residues long. From germline, CDR1 is MNHNS and CDR2 SASEGT. In DNA, the CDR3 is TGTGCCAGCAACGACATCCGGGAGGGCTTGGGAGGCTATGGCTACACCTTC. The encoded protein is CASNDIREGLGGYGYTF.

This clonotype was detected a few times. V is TRBV11-2 and J is TRBJ2-3, with D hard to call. The length of the CDR3 is 14 residues. CDR1 and CDR2 from the germline V gene are SGHAT and FQNNGV. With 5 bases removed from V and 4 bases from J, the gap between germline ends came to 13 bases. In DNA form, the CDR3 reads TGTGCCAGCAGCCCTACCCTTGAAGCAGATACGCAGTATTTT. It encodes CASSPTLEADTQYF.

This clonotype has at least ten counts. The CDR3 sequence is CATSDLWETQYF. CDR3 coding DNA: TGTGCCACCAGTGATTTGTGGGAGACCCAGTACTTC. This chain uses TRBV24-1 with TRBJ2-1; D uncertain. The DNA end is more similar to TRBJ2-5, so the J call may be wrong. Germline V gives CDR1 KGHDR, CDR2 SFDVKD. There are 12 residues in the CDR3.

The chain links TRBV24-1 to TRBJ2-1; 16 positions match TRBD2. Germline V gene data show CDR1 as KGHDR and CDR2 as SFDVKD. Losses at the gene ends were 4 bases for V and 2 bases for J; bases not matched to a gene: 7. This CDR3 is built from 19 residues. The CDR3 loop reads CATSEPGLAGGQTYNEQFF. As DNA, the CDR3 is TGTGCCACCAGTGAACCGGGACTAGCGGGAGGGCAGACCTACAATGAGCAGTTCTTC.

V and J are TRBV11-2 and TRBJ2-1; D not certain. Between the trimmed V and J ends, which lost 5 bases and 13 bases, there was a span of 15 bases. CDR1 and CDR2 from the germline V gene are SGHAT and FQNNGV. CDR3 length: 12 residues. CDR3 coding DNA: TGTGCCAGCAGCCGGTGGGAAGAGACCCAGTTCTTC. It specifies CASSRWEETQFF.

In this sample, this clonotype turned up many times. This chain links TRBV10-1 with TRBJ2-1; 7 nucleotides agree with TRBD2. This CDR3 region has 14 residues. V was clipped by 4 bases and J by 1 base; unmatched bases: 1. Germline V gives CDR1 WNHNN, CDR2 SYGVQD (reference sequence). The CDR3 sequence: CASSGGGSYNEQFF. The CDR3, as DNA: TGCGCCAGCAGTGGCGGGGGTTCCTACAATGAGCAGTTCTTC.

By proportion, this clonotype is medium-sized. This chain uses TRBV6-1 with TRBJ2-5, with D possibly being TRBD1 or TRBD2 (5 bases each). Germline V gene lookup returns CDR1 MNHNS and CDR2 SASEGT. The V end lost 4 bases, the J end lost 6 bases, and 12 bases lay between the germline ends. The CDR3 is 13 residues long. CDR3 amino acids: CASSAQGVQTQYF. In nucleotides, the CDR3 is TGTGCCAGCAGTGCCCAGGGAGTTCAGACCCAGTACTTC.

This clonotype showed up many times. The chain recombines TRBV7-6 with TRBJ1-1, with D maybe TRBD1 (5 bases). Germline CDR1 reads SGHVS; CDR2 reads FNYEAQ. CDR3 size: 15 residues. Trimming removed 7 bases at V and 1 base at J, with 16 bases between. CDR3 sequence (DNA): TGTGCCAGCACTCCCCGGGGGGGAGAGAACACTGAAGCTTTCTTT. Its translation: CASTPRGGENTEAFF.

The chain has TRBV6-1 and TRBJ2-1, with 10 bases lining up with TRBD1. From germline, CDR1 is MNHNS and CDR2 SASEGT. CDR3 length equals 13 residues. The V segment lost 1 base and the J segment 10 bases; nucleotides outside the gene matches: 1. CDR3 loop: CASSEGDRGEQFF. CDR3 nucleotide sequence: TGTGCCAGCAGTGAAGGGGACAGGGGCGAGCAGTTCTTC.

This clonotype was picked up a small number of times. The CDR3 nucleotides are TGTGCCAGCAGCCCGGACAGGGAGGGTGAGCAGTTCTTC. This translates into CASSPDREGEQFF. The V gene is TRBV7-8, the J gene TRBJ2-1, with a weak D call TRBD1 (8 bases). The V gene's germline CDR1 is SGHVS and CDR2 FQNEAQ. This CDR3 is built from 13 residues. Trimming removed 5 bases at V and 9 bases at J, with 14 bases between.

The gene calls are TRBV7-4 and TRBJ2-5, with 8 nucleotides matching TRBD2. The J call may be wrong; the DNA end is better matched by TRBJ2-1. Germline V CDR1 and CDR2: SGHVT, SQSDAQ. CDR3 length: 14 amino acids. CDR3 coding DNA: TGTGCCAGCAGCTTATCGGGAGGGCCCTATGAGCAGTTCTTC. Translation: CASSLSGGPYEQFF.

The rearrangement uses TRBV6-2 or TRBV6-3 and TRBJ2-1; 7 nucleotides agree with TRBD1. The V and J ends lost 5 bases and 8 bases, in that order; junction bases with no gene match: 12. This CDR3 spans 15 amino acids. Germline CDR1 and CDR2: MNHEY and SVGEGT. This chain's CDR3 is CASSLGQVGLYEQFF. In nucleotides, the CDR3 is TGTGCCAGCAGTCTTGGACAGGTCGGTTTATATGAGCAGTTCTTC.

This clonotype was seen a few times. The J gene is TRBJ2-2, the V gene TRBV6-1, with 7 bases identical to TRBD2. V shed 6 bases and J 1 base; nucleotides not matched to a gene: 5. The CDR3 runs to 15 residues. Germline assignment: CDR1 MNHNS and CDR2 SASEGT. The CDR3 nucleotides read TGTGCCAGCAGCCCGCTAGCGGTGAACACCGGGGAGCTGTTTTTT. Translating it yields CASSPLAVNTGELFF.

This clonotype ranks as medium-sized. The V gene is TRBV7-2, the J gene TRBJ2-1; D unresolved. Germline V CDR1 and CDR2: SGHTA, FQGNSA. The CDR3 covers 14 residues. V was pared by 5 bases and J by 10 bases, with 18 bases between. This chain's CDR3 is CASSPTGQNYEQFF. Written as DNA, the CDR3 is TGTGCCAGCAGCCCGACGGGTCAAAACTACGAGCAGTTCTTC.

As to this clonotype: A much larger clone lies a single base off, so this may be a read error. This chain connects TRBV7-8 to TRBJ2-1; perhaps D is TRBD1 or TRBD2 (5 bases each). Germline CDR1 reads SGHVS; CDR2 reads FQNEAQ. The CDR3 loop spans 15 amino acids. V lost 4 bases and J lost 13, with 23 bases in between. CDR3 protein: CASSSIAGTQETQFF. CDR3 nucleotides: TGTGCCAGCAGCTCTATAGCTGGGACCCAAGAGACCCAGTTCTTC.

This clonotype was counted at least ten times. The chain combines TRBV6-1 with TRBJ2-1; D call uncertain. The V end lost 3 bases, the J end lost 0 bases, and 9 bases lay between the germline ends. Germline V gives CDR1 MNHNS, CDR2 SASEGT. CDR3 size: 15 residues. The CDR3 DNA reads TGTGCCAGCAGTGACCTTCTGAGCTCCTACAATGAGCAGTTCTTC. Protein: CASSDLLSSYNEQFF.

There are many counts of this clonotype. This chain connects TRBV6-1 to TRBJ2-1; the D gene is possibly TRBD1 (5 bases). V lost 8 bases and J 10 bases, leaving 15 bases between the germline ends. Germline assignment: CDR1 MNHNS and CDR2 SASEGT. The CDR3 sequence is 12 residues long. The CDR3, as DNA: TGTGCCAGCCGGACGGACACCTACGAGCAGTTCTTC. The encoded protein is CASRTDTYEQFF.

The chain employs TRBV2 and TRBJ2-1, with TRBD1 matching over 9 bases. Germline V gene sequence: CDR1 SNHLY, CDR2 FYNNEI. Trimming removed 6 bases from V and 12 bases from J; junction bases left unmatched: 9. This CDR3 spans 13 amino acids. CDR3 in DNA: TGTGCCAGCAGGGAGACAGGGGGGGATTGGCAGTTCTTC. Translating gives CASRETGGDWQFF.

This clonotype appeared a few times. The genes are TRBV6-5 and TRBJ1-4; tentative D call: TRBD1 (5 bases). The CDR3 runs 14 residues. CDR1 and CDR2 (germline): MNHEY, SVGAGI. V was trimmed by 6 bases and J by 3 bases, leaving 11 bases between them. CDR3 region: CASSQGGSNEKLFF. The CDR3 DNA follows: TGTGCCAGCAGCCAGGGAGGGTCTAATGAAAAACTGTTTTTT.